This is a list of T cell receptor beta chains from one sample in a study of regulatory T cells in long-lasting Graves disease. Each CDR3 protein gets one entry after TCRdb re-called the multiplex PCR reads with MiXCR. The sample carries more than 350,000 distinct CDR3 sequences, just under 15% recorded once. The sample was also reused in another study, on T cells in Graves' hyperthyroidism and ophthalmopathy.

Here the sequenced sample was peripheral blood mononuclear cells (PBMCs), taken at new diagnosis, from a patient treated with antithyroid drugs. The receptor set was obtained from a woman in her twenties or thirties with Graves disease. Each CDR3 is given without its conserved first and last residue. Size values are once, few and many counts, or a class for expanded clones, and some rows have none.

clone_size j_call v_call cdr3_aa
few TRBJ2-1 TRBV9 ASSVELAVEQF
NA TRBJ2-2 TRBV4-1 ASSQDLTPRGELF
many TRBJ1-5 TRBV2 ASSEALRAGGEQPQH
few TRBJ2-5 TRBV5-1 ASSLAGTSGFQETQY
NA TRBJ1-1 TRBV19 ASSIVREASTEAF
few TRBJ1-5 TRBV20-1 SARLLIGNQPQH
many TRBJ1-1 TRBV12-3/TRBV12-4 ASSFRPRITEAF
NA TRBJ1-2 TRBV6-5 ASSSVGSYGYT
few TRBJ2-3 TRBV10-1 ASSPLAGGDTDTQY
few TRBJ1-1 TRBV9 ASSSQKGATEAF
many TRBJ1-3 TRBV18 ASLPRDGTTGNTIY
many TRBJ2-7 TRBV20-1 SARGARTYEQY
many TRBJ1-1 TRBV6-2/TRBV6-3 ASSYPPGTGMFPEAF
NA TRBJ1-3 TRBV11-2 ASSAYLTRDSSGNTIY
NA TRBJ2-1 TRBV12-3/TRBV12-4 ASRSAGGRYNEQF
NA TRBJ2-5 TRBV6-2/TRBV6-3 ASSISLFMD
NA TRBJ1-5 TRBV28 ASIQGGFGVGNQPQH